The 23 T cell receptor beta chains listed next were all sequenced from one sample in a study of cytomegalovirus exposure and HLA in healthy donors (TCRdb year 2017). The method behind the library was the immunoSEQ multiplex PCR assay. For the multiplex PCR, a mixture combining 60 forward primers for TCR Vbeta segments and 13 reverse primers for TCR Jbeta segments was used. Sourced from immuneACCESS, this table was stored by TCRdb with only in-frame sequences that have V and J called. A share of the clones is absent; for the studies checked, an unresolved V gene accounts for under half, and the remainder has no known explanation. The sample yields 140,000 to 150,000 clones; 70% to 85% were counted once. The ten largest clones add up to around 10% of the sample. Sequenced input: PBMCs. These receptors came from a woman aged 55-70 years in good health and CMV-seropositive.

The chain is built from TRBV7-2 and TRBJ2-7; D not resolved. The CDR3 length is 13 residues. The germline V and J ends were trimmed by 2 bases and 2 bases, with 7 bases remaining between them. Germline loops: CDR1 SGHTA, CDR2 FQGNSA. In DNA form, the CDR3 reads TGTGCCAGCAGCTTAACTGATACCTACGAGCAGTACTTC. It translates to CASSLTDTYEQYF.

The V call is TRBV28, the J call TRBJ2-1; a weak D match, TRBD2 (5 bases). V was cut by 5 bases and J by 8 bases, with 13 bases left in between. Per germline, CDR1 MDHEN and CDR2 SYDVKM. The length of the CDR3 is 13 residues. The CDR3 loop is CASSLLGAHEQFF. The CDR3 region has the DNA TGTGCCAGCAGTCTACTAGGAGCCCATGAGCAGTTCTTC.

The CDR3 spells CASTLSGEPYEQYF. The DNA of the CDR3 is TGCGCCAGCACCCTTAGCGGGGAACCCTACGAGCAGTACTTC. This chain uses TRBV5-1 with TRBJ2-7; 8 positions agree with TRBD2. This CDR3 contains 14 residues. V lost 6 bases and J lost 2; bases outside the gene matches: 7. Germline assignment: CDR1 SGHRS and CDR2 YFSETQ.

The V gene is TRBV19, the J gene TRBJ2-1; D may be TRBD1 (6 bases). This CDR3 comprises 14 residues. Looked up from germline, CDR1 is LNHDA and CDR2 is SQIVND (reference sequence). V lost 1 base, J lost 6 bases, and 10 bases lay in between. The CDR3 sequence is CASSIAGVSNEQFF. The CDR3 region has the DNA TGTGCCAGTAGTATAGCAGGGGTTAGCAATGAGCAGTTCTTC. Looking up the rest from reference TRBV19 and TRBJ2-1 gives the full variable domain: DGGITQSPKYLFRKEGQNVTLSCEQNLNHDAMYWYRQDPGQGLRLIYYSQIVNDFQKGDIAEGYSVSREKKESFPLTVTSAQKNPTAFYLCASSIAGVSNEQFFGPGTRLTVL.

V gene TRBV7-2 combines with J gene TRBJ2-5, with 10 bases matching TRBD2. J was trimmed by 4 bases and V by 5 bases; bases with no gene match: 10. CDR3 length: 16 residues. Germline assignment: CDR1 SGHTA and CDR2 FQGNSA. CDR3 sequence: CASSARSSGRLETQYF. The CDR3 nucleotides read TGTGCCAGCAGCGCGCGGTCTAGCGGGAGACTAGAGACCCAGTACTTC.

The sample holds a few counts of this clone. V and J are TRBV4-3 and TRBJ2-5; D call uncertain. The DNA matches TRBJ2-7 better at its end, which makes the J call doubtful. CDR1 and CDR2 from the germline V gene are LGHNA and YSLEER. This CDR3 spans 14 amino acids. CDR3 region: CASSQETAYYEQYF. The CDR3 bases are TGCGCCAGCAGCCAAGAGACGGCTTACTACGAGCAGTACTTC.

This clone appeared a single time. The chain carries TRBV28 and TRBJ2-5, with TRBD2 matching 10 bases. V dropped 6 bases and J dropped 2; count of bases not matched to a gene: 9. Germline V lookup: CDR1 MDHEN, CDR2 SYDVKM. CDR3 length equals 16 residues. The CDR3 DNA sequence: TGTGCCAGCAGCCCCAGCGGGAGGGGACCTCAAGAGACCCAGTACTTC. Its protein is CASSPSGRGPQETQYF.

The rearrangement links TRBV2 to TRBJ2-7, with TRBD1 matching over 7 bases. J gave up 5 bases and V 4 bases, and 14 bases lay outside the gene matches. CDR3 length: 16 amino acids. Per germline, CDR1 SNHLY and CDR2 FYNNEI. The CDR3: CASSAPVRTGLNEQYF. The CDR3 DNA reads as TGTGCCAGCAGTGCGCCCGTCCGGACAGGACTCAACGAGCAGTACTTC.

This chain joins TRBV28 and TRBJ1-4; the D gene is possibly TRBD1 (6 bases). CDR3 size: 14 residues. Germline V gives CDR1 MDHEN, CDR2 SYDVKM. Deletions cut 4 bases from V and 4 bases from J, with 10 bases between. CDR3: CASSSEGVNEKLFF. The CDR3 DNA sequence: TGTGCCAGCAGTTCCGAGGGGGTTAATGAAAAACTGTTTTTT.

The CDR3 protein is CASSTPDRSYEQYF. CDR3 sequence (DNA): TGTGCCAGCAGCACTCCCGACAGGTCCTACGAGCAGTACTTC. The V call is TRBV28, the J call TRBJ2-7; tentatively, D is TRBD1 (6 bases). The CDR3 length is 14 residues. Germline V gene data show CDR1 as MDHEN and CDR2 as SYDVKM. V dropped 6 bases and J dropped 1 base, with 13 bases sitting between them.

The chain links TRBV14 to TRBJ1-3; 9 nucleotides line up with TRBD1. V lost 0 bases to trimming and J lost 1 base; unmatched junction nucleotides: 7. CDR3 length: 18 residues. CDR1 is SGHDN and CDR2 is FVKESK in the germline V gene. CDR3 region: CASSQELGQGRSGNTIYF. CDR3 coding DNA: TGTGCCAGCAGCCAAGAGTTGGGACAGGGACGTTCTGGAAACACCATATATTTT. Drawing the rest from reference TRBV14 and TRBJ1-3, the complete variable domain is EAGVTQFPSHSVIEKGQTVTLRCDPISGHDNLYWYRRVMGKEIKFLLHFVKESKQDESGMPNNRFLAERTGGTYSTLKVQPAELEDSGVYFCASSQELGQGRSGNTIYFGEGSWLTVV.

The chain joins TRBV5-1 to TRBJ2-4; a possible D gene is TRBD1 (6 bases). The CDR3 has 14 amino acids. The V gene lost 3 bases and the J gene lost 8 bases, with 15 bases spanning the gap. The germline CDR1 and CDR2 sequences are SGHRS and YFSETQ. The chain's CDR3 is CASSSGTPPDIQYF. The CDR3 nucleotides read TGCGCCAGCAGCTCCGGGACACCCCCGGACATTCAGTACTTC.

The gene calls are TRBV5-6 and TRBJ2-5, with a tentative D call TRBD2 (5 bases). Judging by the DNA end, TRBJ2-7 fits better; the J call may be wrong. Germline V gene lookup returns CDR1 SGHDT and CDR2 YYEEEE. The CDR3 length is 12 residues. CDR3 protein: CASSLAGGEQYF. The CDR3 nucleotides are TGTGCCAGCAGCTTGGCAGGAGGCGAGCAGTACTTC.

The V call is TRBV11-3, the J call TRBJ2-3; no reliable D call. V lost 5 bases and J lost 5, with 23 bases in between. The CDR3 has 17 residues. Germline V gives CDR1 SGHNT, CDR2 YENEEA. Written as DNA, the CDR3 is TGTGCCAGCAGCCCTGGGTTCGGTGACCGGGTGGGAGATACGCAGTATTTT. As protein: CASSPGFGDRVGDTQYF.

This chain joins TRBV2 and TRBJ1-3, with TRBD1 identical over 7 bases. The CDR3 contains 14 residues. V was pared by 8 bases and J by 6 bases, with 10 bases of the junction left unmatched. Looked up from germline, CDR1 is SNHLY and CDR2 is FYNNEI. Here the CDR3 DNA reads TGTGCCAGCCTCGCCCGGGACAGCAAAAACACCATATATTTT. It yields the protein CASLARDSKNTIYF.

V usage is TRBV5-4 and J usage is TRBJ2-2, with 8 bases lining up with TRBD2. J gave up 7 bases and V 2 bases, and 7 bases lay outside the gene matches. Germline CDR1 is SGHNT and CDR2 is YYREEE (reference sequence). The CDR3 consists of 15 residues. The CDR3 nucleotides read TGTGCCAGCAGCTTAACGACTAGCGCAAACGGGGAGCTGTTTTTT. Amino acids: CASSLTTSANGELFF.

J is TRBJ2-7 and V is TRBV2; 7 bases are shared with TRBD2. The V gene end was trimmed by 7 bases and the J gene end by 2 bases; junction bases not matched to a gene: 8. The germline gives CDR1 SNHLY, CDR2 FYNNEI. The CDR3 runs 14 residues. The CDR3 DNA reads TGTGCCAGCATAGGGAGGGAGGGCCCCTACGAGCAGTACTTC. As protein: CASIGREGPYEQYF.

The chain is built from TRBV30 and TRBJ2-3; TRBD2 aligns across 7 bases. J lost 6 bases, V lost 5 bases, and 5 bases had no gene match. Germline CDR1 is GTSNPN and CDR2 is SVGIG (reference sequence). The CDR3 covers 12 residues. CDR3 loop: CAWGLVSDTQYF. DNA of the CDR3: TGTGCCTGGGGACTAGTTTCGGATACGCAGTATTTT.

In DNA form, the CDR3 reads TGTGCCAGCAGCTTGGTAGTTCCGGGTGAGCAGTACTTC. Its translation is CASSLVVPGEQYF. V is TRBV5-6 and J is TRBJ2-7; D call uncertain. In germline, CDR1 is SGHDT, CDR2 YYEEEE. V was cut by 0 bases and J by 7 bases, with 11 bases left in between. The CDR3 is 13 residues long.

The gene calls are TRBV12-5 and TRBJ2-7; a weak D match, TRBD2 (6 bases). Trimming shortened V by 8 bases and J by 3 bases, and 11 bases separated the two germline ends. This CDR3 region has 12 residues. CDR1 LGHNT and CDR2 FRNRAP come from the germline V gene. CDR3 sequence: CASRRDGYEQYF. CDR3 nucleotide sequence: TGTGCTAGTAGGCGGGACGGCTACGAGCAGTACTTC.

The V call is TRBV7-2, the J call TRBJ1-4; the match to TRBD1 covers 9 bases. Germline V gene data show CDR1 as SGHTA and CDR2 as FQGNSA. V was pared by 8 bases and J by 8 bases, with 18 bases of the junction left unmatched. The CDR3 is made up of 17 amino acids. This CDR3 reads CASSTGRDRAAYEKLFF. DNA of the CDR3: TGTGCCAGCTCTACGGGGAGGGACAGGGCAGCGTACGAAAAACTGTTTTTT.

The chain couples TRBV7-2 to TRBJ2-7; 7 bases align to TRBD1. J gave up 2 bases and V 5 bases, and 12 bases lay outside the gene matches. In germline, CDR1 is SGHTA, CDR2 FQGNSA. CDR3 length: 16 amino acids. This CDR3 is CASSLPGQRNTYEQYF. The CDR3 DNA reads as TGTGCCAGCAGCCTACCGGGACAGAGGAACACCTACGAGCAGTACTTC.

The chain joins TRBV7-9 to TRBJ2-7; D gene unclear. Deletions cut 2 bases from V and 0 bases from J, with 11 bases between. Germline assignment: CDR1 SEHNR and CDR2 FQNEAQ (reference sequence). The CDR3 consists of 15 residues. The chain's CDR3 is CASSLNAMVSYEQYF. The DNA for the CDR3 is TGTGCCAGCAGCTTAAACGCGATGGTCTCCTACGAGCAGTACTTC.